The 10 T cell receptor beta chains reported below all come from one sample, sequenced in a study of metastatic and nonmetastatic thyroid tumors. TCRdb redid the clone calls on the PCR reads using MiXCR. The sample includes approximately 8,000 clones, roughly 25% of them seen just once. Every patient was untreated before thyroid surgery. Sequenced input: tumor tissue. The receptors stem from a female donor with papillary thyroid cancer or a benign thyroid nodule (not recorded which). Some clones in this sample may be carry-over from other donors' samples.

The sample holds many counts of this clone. The CDR3 bases are TGCGCCAGCAGCCCCGGGGGGGGCGCGAACACCGGGGAGCTGTTTTTT. It codes for CASSPGGGANTGELFF. The chain recombines TRBV5-1 with TRBJ2-2, with 8 bases fitting TRBD2. The CDR3 sequence is 16 residues long. Trimming removed 4 bases from V and 0 bases from J; junction bases left unmatched: 5. The germline V gene encodes CDR1 SGHRS and CDR2 YFSETQ.

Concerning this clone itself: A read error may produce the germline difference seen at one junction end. DNA for the CDR3: TGTGCCAGCTGTTACTGGGAGGGCTATCGCTACACCTTC. Translation: CASCYWEGYRYTF. The chain links TRBV6-5 to TRBJ1-2; D remains ambiguous. The germline V gene encodes CDR1 MNHEY and CDR2 SVGAGI. The CDR3 has 13 residues.

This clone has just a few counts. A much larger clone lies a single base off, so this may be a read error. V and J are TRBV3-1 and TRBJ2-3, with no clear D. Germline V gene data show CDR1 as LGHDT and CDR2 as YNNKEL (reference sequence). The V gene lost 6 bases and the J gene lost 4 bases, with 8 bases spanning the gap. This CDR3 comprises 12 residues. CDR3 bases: TGTGCCAGCAGGGCGGCCGCAGATACGCAGTATTTT. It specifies CASRAAADTQYF.

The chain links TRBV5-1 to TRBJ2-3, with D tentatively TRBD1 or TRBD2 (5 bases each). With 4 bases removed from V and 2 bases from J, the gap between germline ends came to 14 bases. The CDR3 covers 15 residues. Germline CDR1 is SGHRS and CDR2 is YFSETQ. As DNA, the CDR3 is TGCGCCAGCAGCCTGATTGCAGGGACCACAGATACGCAGTATTTT. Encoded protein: CASSLIAGTTDTQYF.

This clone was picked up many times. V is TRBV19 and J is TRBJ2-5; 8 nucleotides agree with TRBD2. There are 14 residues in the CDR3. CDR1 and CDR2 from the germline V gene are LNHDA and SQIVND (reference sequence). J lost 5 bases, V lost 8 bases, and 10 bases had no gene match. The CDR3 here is CASQSGGAGETQYF. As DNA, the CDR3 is TGTGCCAGTCAGTCGGGGGGGGCCGGGGAGACCCAGTACTTC.

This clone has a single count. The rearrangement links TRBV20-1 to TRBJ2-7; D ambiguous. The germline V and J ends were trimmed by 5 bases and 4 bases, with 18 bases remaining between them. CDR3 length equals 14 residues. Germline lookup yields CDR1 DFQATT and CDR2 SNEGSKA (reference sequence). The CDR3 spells CSAHGLVGLYEQYF. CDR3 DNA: TGCAGTGCTCATGGGCTAGTGGGTTTGTACGAGCAGTACTTC.

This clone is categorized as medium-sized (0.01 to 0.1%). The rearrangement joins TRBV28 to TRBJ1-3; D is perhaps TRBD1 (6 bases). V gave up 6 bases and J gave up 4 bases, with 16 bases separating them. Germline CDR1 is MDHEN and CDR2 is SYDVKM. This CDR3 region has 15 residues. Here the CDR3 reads CASSVVGGAGNTIYF. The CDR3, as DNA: TGTGCCAGCAGCGTCGTGGGGGGCGCCGGAAACACCATATATTTT. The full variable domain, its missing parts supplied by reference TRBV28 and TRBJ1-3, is DVKVTQSSRYLVKRTGEKVFLECVQDMDHENMFWYRQDPGLGLRLIYFSYDVKMKEKGDIPEGYSVSREKKERFSLILESASTNQTSMYLCASSVVGGAGNTIYFGEGSWLTVV.

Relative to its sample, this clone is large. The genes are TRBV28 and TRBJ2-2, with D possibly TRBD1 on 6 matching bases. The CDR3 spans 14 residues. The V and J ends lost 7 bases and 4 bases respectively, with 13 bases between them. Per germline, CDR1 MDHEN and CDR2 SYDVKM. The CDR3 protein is CASTHRDFTGELFF. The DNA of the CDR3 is TGTGCCAGCACCCACAGGGATTTCACCGGGGAGCTGTTTTTT.

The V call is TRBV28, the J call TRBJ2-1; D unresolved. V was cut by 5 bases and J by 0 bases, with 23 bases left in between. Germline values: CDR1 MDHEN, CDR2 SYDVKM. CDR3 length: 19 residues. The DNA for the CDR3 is TGTGCCAGCAGTCAAGCCGTGACATCACCCTGGGACTCCTACAATGAGCAGTTCTTC. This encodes CASSQAVTSPWDSYNEQFF.

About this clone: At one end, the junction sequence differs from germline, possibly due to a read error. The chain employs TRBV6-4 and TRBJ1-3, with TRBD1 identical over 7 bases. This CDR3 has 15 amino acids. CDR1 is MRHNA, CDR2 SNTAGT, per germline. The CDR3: CAISGGQIIGNTIYF. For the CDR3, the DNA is TGTGCCATCAGTGGGGGACAGATCATTGGAAACACCATATATTTT.